The 12 T cell receptor beta chains presented below share a single source sample, sequenced in a study of CD8 T cells in Susac syndrome. RNA was extracted with the RNeasy kit, and a quantity of roughly 0.45 to 1 ug was reverse transcribed using random hexamers. TCRdb called the immunoSEQ multiplex PCR reads again in MiXCR, with one record for every CDR3 protein. This table holds approximately 120,000 distinct CDR3 sequences, under 95% found once. The material sequenced was CD8+ T cells from PBMCs. The source of these receptors is a human donor in good health.

The rearrangement uses TRBV20-1 and TRBJ2-1; 7 bases map to TRBD2. V lost 2 bases and J lost 0; bases outside the gene matches: 10. The CDR3 is made up of 17 amino acids. Germline values: CDR1 DFQATT, CDR2 SNEGSKA (reference sequence). The DNA of the CDR3 is TGCAGTGCTAGACTATGGGGGGGACCAAGCTCCTACAATGAGCAGTTCTTC. Residues: CSARLWGGPSSYNEQFF.

V and J are TRBV7-2 and TRBJ1-2, with D hard to call. Germline V lookup: CDR1 SGHTA, CDR2 FQGNSA. The CDR3 has 12 amino acids. Trimming left V 10 bases short and J 8 bases short, with 17 bases between. CDR3 sequence (DNA): TGTGCCACCCCAACGGAAGTGGGAGGCTACACCTTC. It specifies CATPTEVGGYTF.

This clonotype was found once. CDR3 nucleotides: TGTGCCAGCAGTCCCCGGGGGGGGAATCAGCCCCAGCATTTT. Translated, it gives CASSPRGGNQPQHF. V is TRBV6-2 or TRBV6-3 and J is TRBJ1-5; possibly TRBD1 for D (5 bases). The CDR3 has 14 amino acids. The ends were cut back, 5 bases at V and 4 bases at J, with 12 bases in the middle. Germline V lookup: CDR1 MNHEY, CDR2 SVGEGT.

The V call is TRBV25-1, the J call TRBJ1-3; 7 bases fit TRBD1. V was pared by 5 bases and J by 0 bases, with 13 bases of the junction left unmatched. The CDR3 sequence is 18 residues long. Germline V gene lookup returns CDR1 MGHDK and CDR2 SYGVNS. The CDR3 reads CASSPAPGTAVSGNTIYF. As DNA, the CDR3 is TGTGCCAGCAGTCCTGCCCCCGGGACAGCCGTCTCTGGAAACACCATATATTTT.

The chain joins TRBV6-4 to TRBJ2-2; the match to TRBD1 covers 8 bases. Germline V gene sequence: CDR1 MRHNA, CDR2 SNTAGT. J was trimmed by 7 bases and V by 6 bases; bases with no gene match: 7. The CDR3 runs to 14 residues. The CDR3 reads CASRGQGGVGELFF. The CDR3 region has the DNA TGTGCCAGCAGAGGACAGGGTGGCGTCGGGGAGCTGTTTTTT.

The chain joins TRBV6-2 or TRBV6-3 to TRBJ2-7; D remains ambiguous. Trimming shortened V by 0 bases and J by 2 bases, and 11 bases separated the two germline ends. The CDR3 is 15 amino acids. Germline CDR1 reads MNHEY; CDR2 reads SVGEGT. The CDR3 region has the DNA TGTGCCAGCAGTTACTCAGGGCTAGAGGCCTACGAGCAGTACTTC. Encoded protein: CASSYSGLEAYEQYF.

V is TRBV6-2 or TRBV6-3 and J is TRBJ2-2; TRBD2 matches 9 bases. Germline values: CDR1 MNHEY, CDR2 SVGEGT. J was trimmed by 5 bases and V by 8 bases; bases with no gene match: 9. CDR3 length: 15 residues. In DNA form, the CDR3 reads TGTGCCAGCCTGAGAGCGGGAGGAGGAACCGGGGAGCTGTTTTTT. Translated, it gives CASLRAGGGTGELFF.

V is TRBV5-1 and J is TRBJ2-1; TRBD1 agrees at 7 bases. Germline trimming cut 4 bases from V and 9 bases from J; bases unmatched to any gene: 19. The germline V gene has CDR1 SGHRS and CDR2 YFSETQ. This CDR3 comprises 17 residues. CDR3 sequence: CASSTRQGPKGLGEQFF. The CDR3 nucleotides read TGCGCCAGCAGCACACGACAGGGCCCAAAGGGTCTGGGTGAGCAGTTCTTC.

The chain links TRBV7-9 to TRBJ2-7, with D perhaps matching TRBD1 (5 bases). This CDR3 region has 15 residues. Trimming removed 2 bases at V and 7 bases at J, with 18 bases between. CDR1 and CDR2 from the germline V gene are SEHNR and FQNEAQ (reference sequence). CDR3 in DNA: TGTGCCAGCAGCTTATTGGGGCACGAGTCGTGGGAGCAGTACTTC. Protein product: CASSLLGHESWEQYF. The entire variable domain, with the rest obtained from reference TRBV7-9 and TRBJ2-7, is as follows: DTGVSQNPRHKITKRGQNVTFRCDPISEHNRLYWYRQTLGQGPEFLTYFQNEAQLEKSRLLSDRFSAERPKGSFSTLEIQRTEQGDSAMYLCASSLLGHESWEQYFGPGTRLTVT.

The genes are TRBV13 and TRBJ1-4; 8 nucleotides line up with TRBD1. The CDR3 has 16 amino acids. Germline CDR1 is PRHDT and CDR2 is FYEKMQ (reference sequence). V lost 1 base to trimming and J lost 7 bases; unmatched junction nucleotides: 8. The DNA for the CDR3 is TGTGCCAGCAGCTTAGCCTACGGACAGGGTAGTGAAAAACTGTTTTTT. Translated, it gives CASSLAYGQGSEKLFF.

The chain has TRBV19 and TRBJ2-7; the match to TRBD1 covers 9 bases. The CDR3 is made up of 15 amino acids. V was pared by 5 bases and J by 1 base, with 6 bases of the junction left unmatched. Germline-derived CDR1 and CDR2 are LNHDA and SQIVND (reference sequence). The CDR3 DNA is TGTGCCAGTAGTGGACAGGGGCCGGGATCCTACGAGCAGTACTTC. Translated, it gives CASSGQGPGSYEQYF.

The gene calls are TRBV7-9 and TRBJ2-7, with D possibly being TRBD1 or TRBD2 (5 bases each). Germline lookup yields CDR1 SEHNR and CDR2 FQNEAQ (reference sequence). The CDR3 sequence is 12 residues long. V dropped 11 bases and J dropped 0 bases, with 11 bases sitting between them. CDR3 protein: CAGAGSSYEQYF. Here the CDR3 DNA reads TGTGCCGGCGCAGGGAGCTCCTACGAGCAGTACTTC.